The sequence of this T cell receptor beta chain was determined in a study of T cell changes during pregnancy in multiple sclerosis. This table comes from immunoSEQ multiplex PCR, and its TCRdb copy is limited to in-frame clones, with some not included. The repertoire holds around 97,000 clones, 92% seen once, with roughly 0.93% in the top ten. The CDR3 spans 14 residues. V shed 0 bases and J 6 bases; nucleotides not matched to a gene: 4. CDR1 and CDR2 from the germline V gene are SGHRS and YFSETQ. The receptor was isolated from a female donor with multiple sclerosis, enrolled in a pregnancy study. This material consisted of peripheral blood, taken after pregnancy. This sequence joins TRBV5-1 and TRBJ2-3, with TRBD1 matching over 7 bases. CDR3 nucleotide sequence: TGCGCCAGCAGCTTGGGACAGGGTTTTGATACGCAGTATTTT. It translates to CASSLGQGFDTQYF.